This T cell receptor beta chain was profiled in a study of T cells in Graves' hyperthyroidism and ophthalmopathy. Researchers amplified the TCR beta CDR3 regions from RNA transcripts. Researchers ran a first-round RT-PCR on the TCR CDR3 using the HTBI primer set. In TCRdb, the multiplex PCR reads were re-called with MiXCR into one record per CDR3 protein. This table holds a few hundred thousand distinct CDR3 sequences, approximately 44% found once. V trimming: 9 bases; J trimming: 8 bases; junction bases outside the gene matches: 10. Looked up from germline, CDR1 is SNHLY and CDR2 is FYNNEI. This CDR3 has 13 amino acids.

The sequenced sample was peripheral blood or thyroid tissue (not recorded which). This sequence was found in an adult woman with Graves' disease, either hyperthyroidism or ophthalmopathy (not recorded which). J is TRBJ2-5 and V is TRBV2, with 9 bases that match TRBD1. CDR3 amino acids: CASKGTGPSTQYF. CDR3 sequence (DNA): TGTGCCAGTAAGGGGACAGGGCCCAGTACCCAGTACTTC.